This T cell receptor (beta chain) is from a study of T-cell memory formation after mild COVID-19. About the study: TCR clusters were mostly confined to one donor each. Overall study findings and caveats: Mainly CM and EM harbored the contracting CD4+ clones; mainly EMRA harbored the CD8+ ones. Later expanders leaned CD4+, whereas clones that contracted between day 15 and 85 were balanced CD4/CD8.

For this clonotype: Its antigen is still unknown.

The CDR3 spans 15 residues. Germline CDR1 is SEHNR and CDR2 is FQNEAQ (reference sequence). Trimming cost V 4 bases and J 8 bases; bases outside gene matches: 12. Libraries for TCRalpha and TCRbeta carried sample barcodes and unique molecular identifiers via 5'RACE. A single record per CDR3 protein comes from TCRdb applying MiXCR to the 5' RACE reads. This table holds about 540,000 distinct CDR3 sequences, approximately 20% found once. The chain has TRBV7-9 and TRBJ1-2, with 8 bases aligning to TRBD1. Sequenced material: PBMCs or a T cell subset sorted from them (not recorded which). This sequence was found in an adult woman who had mild COVID-19 (a few samples of this study predate the infection). Cell type and time point are not known. The CDR3 DNA sequence: TGTGCCAGCAGCTCAACCGGGACAGGACGAGCCGGCTACACCTTC. Protein: CASSSTGTGRAGYTF.